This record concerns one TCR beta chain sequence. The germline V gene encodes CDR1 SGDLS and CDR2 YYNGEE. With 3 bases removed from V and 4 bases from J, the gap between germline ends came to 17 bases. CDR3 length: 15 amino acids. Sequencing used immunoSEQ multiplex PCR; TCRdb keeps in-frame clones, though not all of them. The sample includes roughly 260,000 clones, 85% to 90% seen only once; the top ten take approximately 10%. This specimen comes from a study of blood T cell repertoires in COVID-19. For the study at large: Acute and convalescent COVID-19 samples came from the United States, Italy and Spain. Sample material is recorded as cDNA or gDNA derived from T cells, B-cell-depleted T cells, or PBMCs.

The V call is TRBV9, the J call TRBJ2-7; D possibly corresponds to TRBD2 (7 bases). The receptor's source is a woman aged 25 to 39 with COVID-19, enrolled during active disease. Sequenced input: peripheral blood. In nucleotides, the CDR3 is TGTGCCAGCAGCGCCTCGGGGGGCGCATCATACGAGCAGTACTTC. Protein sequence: CASSASGGASYEQYF.